Below, 8 T cell receptor beta chains from the same sample are listed, as sequenced in a study of immune evolution from preneoplasia to lung adenocarcinoma. Assay used: immunoSEQ multiplex PCR; TCRdb lists only in-frame clones, some missing. The sample consists of under 11,000 clones, around 76% of them appearing once. The sequencing sample was made of FFPE minimally invasive lung adenocarcinoma tissue. The receptor source for this set is a person between 60 and 80 years old with lung adenocarcinoma.

This clone was detected only once. The chain combines TRBV11-2 with TRBJ2-1, with 12 nucleotides matching TRBD2. The ends lost 6 bases at V and 7 bases at J; junction bases unmatched: 7. The germline gives CDR1 SGHAT, CDR2 FQNNGV. The CDR3 is 15 amino acids. The CDR3 reads CASRSSGGARNEQFF. CDR3 DNA sequence: TGTGCCAGCAGGTCTAGCGGGGGGGCGAGGAATGAGCAGTTCTTC.

The chain uses TRBV15 and TRBJ1-4; 8 bases map to TRBD1. Germline CDR1 and CDR2: LNHNV and YYDKDF (reference sequence). V shed 1 base, J shed 10 bases, and the junction held 11 bases outside the gene matches. This CDR3 has 16 amino acids. The CDR3 DNA is TGTGCCACCAGCAGAGCTTTAGGACAGGGAGAAGGAAAACTGTTTTTT. Translating it yields CATSRALGQGEGKLFF.

This chain connects TRBV5-1 to TRBJ1-4, with a possible D match to TRBD1 (5 bases). The germline V gene has CDR1 SGHRS and CDR2 YFSETQ. The V gene lost 0 bases and the J gene lost 3 bases, with 12 bases spanning the gap. The CDR3 is 16 amino acids. CDR3 sequence (DNA): TGCGCCAGCAGCTTGGTCGGGGGAGAGGCTAATGAAAAACTGTTTTTT. Translated: CASSLVGGEANEKLFF.

The chain combines TRBV7-6 with TRBJ1-2; D perhaps matches TRBD1 (5 bases). The V gene lost 4 bases and the J gene lost 5 bases, with 11 bases spanning the gap. Germline V CDR1 and CDR2: SGHVS, FNYEAQ. The CDR3 consists of 13 residues. This CDR3 reads CASSSDGGYGYTF. CDR3 sequence (DNA): TGTGCCAGCAGCTCGGACGGGGGATATGGCTACACCTTC.

V is TRBV28 and J is TRBJ1-1, with a tentative D call TRBD1 (5 bases). Per germline, CDR1 MDHEN and CDR2 SYDVKM. This CDR3 region has 14 residues. The germline V and J ends were trimmed by 2 bases and 3 bases, with 10 bases remaining between them. CDR3 nucleotides: TGTGCCAGCAGTTTACAGGGTAGGGACACTGAAGCTTTCTTT. This codes for CASSLQGRDTEAFF.

The chain's CDR3 is CASSMGRGAEAFF. CDR3 DNA: TGTGCCAGTAGTATGGGGAGGGGCGCTGAAGCTTTCTTT. V gene TRBV19 combines with J gene TRBJ1-1; TRBD1 is a possible D gene (5 bases). In germline, CDR1 is LNHDA, CDR2 SQIVND (reference sequence). The CDR3 sequence is 13 residues long. V was shortened by 3 bases and J by 6 bases, with 11 bases between the two germline ends.

The rearrangement joins TRBV14 to TRBJ1-1; 7 nucleotides line up with TRBD1. Germline CDR1 and CDR2: SGHDN and FVKESK. CDR3 length equals 13 residues. V trimming: 4 bases; J trimming: 11 bases; junction bases outside the gene matches: 10. The CDR3 region has the DNA TGTGCCAGCAGCCTCCAGGGTGGCAGGGGGGCTTTCTTT. Amino acid sequence: CASSLQGGRGAFF.

The gene calls are TRBV11-2 and TRBJ2-1; 9 bases fit TRBD2. CDR1 SGHAT and CDR2 FQNNGV come from the germline V gene. CDR3 length: 15 residues. V trimming: 4 bases; J trimming: 4 bases; junction bases outside the gene matches: 5. The DNA for the CDR3 is TGTGCCAGCAGCTATGAGGCGGGGGGGTACAATGAGCAGTTCTTC. As protein: CASSYEAGGYNEQFF.